This T cell receptor beta chain came from a study of blood T cells in healthy people across ages. The germline V gene encodes CDR1 LNHNV and CDR2 YYDKDF (reference sequence). The ends were cut back, 0 bases at V and 3 bases at J, with 11 bases in the middle. The CDR3 extends over 15 amino acids. For the second PCR, which ran for 7 to 11 cycles, a sample-barcoded 5' primer and a J-beta primer mix were used. TCRdb reprocessed the 5' RACE reads with MiXCR, giving one entry per CDR3 protein. The data show about 1.4 million distinct CDR3 sequences, with around 59% seen just once and over 5% held by the top ten. A remark on this clonotype: The antigen is unknown.

Study results and limitations: Whereas aged donors had fewer naive CD4+ cells, long-lived donors had more of them and higher diversity. CMV status of donors was unknown, possibly confounding expanded clonotype changes.

The J gene is TRBJ1-2, the V gene TRBV15; D unresolved. This TCR was sampled from a man aged 18 to 30 in good health. The sample taken for sequencing was blood. The CDR3: CATSRDQRNDYGYTF. The CDR3 nucleotides are TGTGCCACCAGCAGAGACCAGAGAAACGACTATGGCTACACCTTC.